What follows describes a single T cell receptor beta chain. Its antigen is undetermined. These data are taken from a study of T cell responses to AZD1222 COVID-19 vaccine. TCRdb keeps only in-frame clones here, not all; method: immunoSEQ multiplex PCR. The data hold 70,000 to 80,000 clones, with over 70% observed a single time. The CDR3 runs 13 residues. The germline V gene encodes CDR1 LNHNV and CDR2 YYDKDF (reference sequence). The germline V and J ends were trimmed by 6 bases and 0 bases, with 7 bases remaining between them. Researchers grouped second doses given at about 4 or about 12 weeks into one pool. Broader study findings: Increases in Spike-specific TCR breadth and depth were seen after two AZD1222 doses. Dominant CD4 TCR responses targeted spike regions 160-218 and 743-854. No repertoire was sampled before or during the peak T cell response, only after it.

The genes are TRBV15 and TRBJ2-3; D unresolved. The sample here was peripheral blood, taken 28 days after the second AZD1222 dose. The TCR originated in an adult who received the AZD1222 COVID-19 vaccine. This CDR3 reads CATRDPSTDTQYF. CDR3 in DNA: TGTGCCACCAGAGACCCCAGCACAGATACGCAGTATTTT.